This T cell receptor (beta chain) is drawn from a study of cytomegalovirus exposure and HLA in healthy donors. The PCR contained 60 Vbeta and 13 Jbeta primers. Sequencing used immunoSEQ multiplex PCR; TCRdb keeps in-frame clones, though not all of them. The sample records roughly 120,000 clones, roughly three fifths being singletons. Study-level points and caveats: A missense variant in DCLRE1C was later tied to TCR beta V- and J-gene trimming. Looking again later, the authors saw that most CMV-associated TCR beta chains seemed HLA-restricted.

As concerns this clone: Its antigen remains unidentified.

Sequences were obtained from PBMCs. The TCR comes from a woman in her 40s in good health and CMV-seropositive.

The CDR3 sequence is CASSLNRARNQPQHF. CDR3 coding DNA: TGTGCCAGCAGCTTGAACAGGGCGAGGAATCAGCCCCAGCATTTT. The chain couples TRBV5-6 to TRBJ1-5; a weak D match, TRBD1 (6 bases). Germline lookup yields CDR1 SGHDT and CDR2 YYEEEE. V lost 1 base and J lost 4, with 12 bases in between. The CDR3 is made up of 15 amino acids.